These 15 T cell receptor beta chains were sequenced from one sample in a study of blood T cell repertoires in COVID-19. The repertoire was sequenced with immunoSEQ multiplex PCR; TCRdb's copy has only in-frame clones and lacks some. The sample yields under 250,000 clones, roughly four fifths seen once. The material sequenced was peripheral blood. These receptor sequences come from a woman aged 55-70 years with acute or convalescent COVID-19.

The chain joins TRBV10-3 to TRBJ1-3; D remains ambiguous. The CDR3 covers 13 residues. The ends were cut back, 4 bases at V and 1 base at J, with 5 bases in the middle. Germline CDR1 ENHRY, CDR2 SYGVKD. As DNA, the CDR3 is TGTGCCATCAGTGCCGTGTCTGGAAACACCATATATTTT. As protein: CAISAVSGNTIYF.

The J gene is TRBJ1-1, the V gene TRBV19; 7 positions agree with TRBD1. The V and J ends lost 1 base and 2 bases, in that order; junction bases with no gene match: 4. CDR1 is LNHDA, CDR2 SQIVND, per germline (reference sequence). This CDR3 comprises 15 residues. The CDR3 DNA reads TGTGCCAGTAGTATAGGACAGGGTGGAAACACTGAAGCTTTCTTT. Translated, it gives CASSIGQGGNTEAFF. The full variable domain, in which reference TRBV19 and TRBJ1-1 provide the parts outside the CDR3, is DGGITQSPKYLFRKEGQNVTLSCEQNLNHDAMYWYRQDPGQGLRLIYYSQIVNDFQKGDIAEGYSVSREKKESFPLTVTSAQKNPTAFYLCASSIGQGGNTEAFFGQGTRLTVV.

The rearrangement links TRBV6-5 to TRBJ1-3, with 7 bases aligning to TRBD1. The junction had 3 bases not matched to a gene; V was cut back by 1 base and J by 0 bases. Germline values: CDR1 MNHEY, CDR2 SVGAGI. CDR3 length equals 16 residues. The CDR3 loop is CASSYFTGDSGNTIYF. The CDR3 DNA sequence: TGTGCCAGCAGTTACTTCACAGGGGACTCTGGAAACACCATATATTTT.

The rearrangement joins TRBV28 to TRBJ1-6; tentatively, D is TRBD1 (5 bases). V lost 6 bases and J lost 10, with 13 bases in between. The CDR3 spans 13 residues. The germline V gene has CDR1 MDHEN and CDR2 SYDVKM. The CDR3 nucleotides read TGTGCCAGCAGCCTTAGGGGAGGCTCACCCCTCCACTTT. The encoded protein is CASSLRGGSPLHF.

CDR3 nucleotides: TGTGCCAGCAGCTCTGAGGGCATACAGCATTTT. This codes for CASSSEGIQHF. This rearrangement joins TRBV12-3 or TRBV12-4 to TRBJ1-5, with D hard to call. V lost 6 bases to trimming and J lost 13 bases, with 13 bases between them. The CDR3 sequence is 11 residues long.

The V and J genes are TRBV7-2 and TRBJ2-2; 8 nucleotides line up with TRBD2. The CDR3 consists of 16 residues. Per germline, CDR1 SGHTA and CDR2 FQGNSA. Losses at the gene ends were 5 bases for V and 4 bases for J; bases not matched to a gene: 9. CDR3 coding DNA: TGTGCCAGCAGCCCTGTGGCGCTAGCGGGCACCGGGGAGCTGTTTTTT. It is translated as CASSPVALAGTGELFF.

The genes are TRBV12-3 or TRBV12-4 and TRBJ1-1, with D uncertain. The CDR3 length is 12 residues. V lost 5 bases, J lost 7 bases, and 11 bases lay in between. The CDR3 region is CASSPSVIEAFF. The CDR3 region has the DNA TGTGCCAGCAGTCCCTCGGTCATTGAAGCTTTCTTT.

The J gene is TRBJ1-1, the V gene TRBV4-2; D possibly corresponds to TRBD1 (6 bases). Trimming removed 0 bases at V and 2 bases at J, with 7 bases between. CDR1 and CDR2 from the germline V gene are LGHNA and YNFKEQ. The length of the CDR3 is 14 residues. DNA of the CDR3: TGTGCCAGCAGCCAAGAGGGGGCTAACACTGAAGCTTTCTTT. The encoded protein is CASSQEGANTEAFF.

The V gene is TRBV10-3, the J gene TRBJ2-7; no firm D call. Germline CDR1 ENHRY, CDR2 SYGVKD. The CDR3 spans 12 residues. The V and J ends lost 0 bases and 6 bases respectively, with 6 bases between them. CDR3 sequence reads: CAISESFIEQYF. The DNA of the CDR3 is TGTGCCATCAGTGAGTCTTTTATCGAGCAGTACTTC.

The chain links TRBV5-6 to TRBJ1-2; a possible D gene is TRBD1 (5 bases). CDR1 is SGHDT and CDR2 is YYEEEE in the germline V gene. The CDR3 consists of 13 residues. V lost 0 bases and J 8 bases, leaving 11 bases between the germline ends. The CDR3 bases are TGTGCCAGCAGCTTGGGCAGGGTAAGGGGCTACACCTTC. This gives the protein CASSLGRVRGYTF.

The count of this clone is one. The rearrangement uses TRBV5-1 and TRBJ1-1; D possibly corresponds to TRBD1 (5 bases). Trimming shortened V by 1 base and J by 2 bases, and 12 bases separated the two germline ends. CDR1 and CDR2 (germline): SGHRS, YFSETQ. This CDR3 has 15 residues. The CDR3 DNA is TGCGCCAGCAGCTTGAGCCCGGGGGGAAACACTGAAGCTTTCTTT. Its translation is CASSLSPGGNTEAFF.

The DNA for the CDR3 is TGTGCCACCGGAGAGGGGGCAGGTGGCAATCAGCCCCAGCATTTT. It encodes CATGEGAGGNQPQHF. This chain uses TRBV2 with TRBJ1-5; 7 bases line up with TRBD1. Germline lookup yields CDR1 SNHLY and CDR2 FYNNEI. V was clipped by 10 bases and J by 2 bases; unmatched bases: 11. The CDR3 runs to 15 residues.

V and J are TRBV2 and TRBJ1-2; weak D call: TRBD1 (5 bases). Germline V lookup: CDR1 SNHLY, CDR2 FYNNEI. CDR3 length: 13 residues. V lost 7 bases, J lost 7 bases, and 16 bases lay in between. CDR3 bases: TGTGCCAGCACGGGACTTTTGGGCTCTGGCTACACCTTC. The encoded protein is CASTGLLGSGYTF.

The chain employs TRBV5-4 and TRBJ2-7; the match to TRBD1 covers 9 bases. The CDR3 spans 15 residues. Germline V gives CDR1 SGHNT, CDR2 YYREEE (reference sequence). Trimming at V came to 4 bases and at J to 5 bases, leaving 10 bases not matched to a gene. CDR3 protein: CASSQKPGQGNEQYF. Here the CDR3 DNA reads TGTGCCAGCAGCCAAAAACCGGGACAGGGTAACGAGCAGTACTTC.

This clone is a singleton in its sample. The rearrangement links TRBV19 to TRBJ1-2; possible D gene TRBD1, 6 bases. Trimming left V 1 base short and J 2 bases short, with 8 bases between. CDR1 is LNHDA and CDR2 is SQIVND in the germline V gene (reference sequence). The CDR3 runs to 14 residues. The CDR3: CASSIGGHNYGYTF. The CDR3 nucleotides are TGTGCCAGTAGTATAGGGGGACACAACTATGGCTACACCTTC.